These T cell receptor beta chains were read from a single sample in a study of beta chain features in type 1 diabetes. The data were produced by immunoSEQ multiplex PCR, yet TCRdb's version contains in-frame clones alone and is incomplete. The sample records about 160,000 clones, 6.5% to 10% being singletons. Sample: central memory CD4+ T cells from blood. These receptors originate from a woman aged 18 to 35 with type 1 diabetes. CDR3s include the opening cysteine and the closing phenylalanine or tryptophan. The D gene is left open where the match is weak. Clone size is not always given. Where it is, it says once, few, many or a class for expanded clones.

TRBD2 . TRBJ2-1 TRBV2 TGTGCCAGCAGCGAAACTAGCGGGGGGTGGAATGAGCAGTTCTTC CASSETSGGWNEQFF
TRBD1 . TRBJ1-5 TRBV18 TGTGCCAGCAACACAGGGGTGGGTCAGCCCCAGCATTTT CASNTGVGQPQHF
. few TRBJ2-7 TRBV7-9 TGTGCCAGCAGCTTTAGGGGCCCTAGCTCCTACGAGCAGTACTTC CASSFRGPSSYEQYF
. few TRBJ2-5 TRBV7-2 TGTGCCAGCAGCTTACGAGTCGGGACCCAGTACTTC CASSLRVGTQYF
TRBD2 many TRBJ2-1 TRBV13 TGTGCCAGCAGCCGCGGGAGGCCCTCCTACAATGAGCAGTTCTTC CASSRGRPSYNEQFF
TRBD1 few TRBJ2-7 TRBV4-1 TGCGCCAGCAGCCAACCCGGGACAGGGCCCGAGGGAAGACTTCAAGAGCAGTACTTC CASSQPGTGPEGRLQEQYF
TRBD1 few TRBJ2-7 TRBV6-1 TGTGCCAGCAAGTTCGGGACAGGGACAACCTACGAGCAGTACTTC CASKFGTGTTYEQYF
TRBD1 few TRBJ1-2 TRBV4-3 TGCGCCAGCAGCCAAGAATTGGACAGGGTTTATGGCTACACCTTC CASSQELDRVYGYTF
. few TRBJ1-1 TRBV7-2 TGTGCCAGCAGCTTAGGTCCCTACACTGAAGCTTTCTTT CASSLGPYTEAFF
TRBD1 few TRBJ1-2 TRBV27 TGTGCCAGCAGTCCAATCGACAGGGATGCGGATGGCTACACCTTC CASSPIDRDADGYTF
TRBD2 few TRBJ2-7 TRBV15 TGTGCCACCAGCAGAGGTTCCGGGACTATGAGCGAGCAGTACTTC CATSRGSGTMSEQYF
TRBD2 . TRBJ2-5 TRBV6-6 TGTGCCAGCAGGAGCGGGAGTGTCGAGACCCAGTACTTC CASRSGSVETQYF
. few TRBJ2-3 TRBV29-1 TGCAGCGTTCAACCCCCGGGACTCGATAATACGCAGTATTTT CSVQPPGLDNTQYF
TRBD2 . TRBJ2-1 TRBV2 TGTGCCAGCAGCATTTCCGGGACTACAAATGAGCAGTTCTTC CASSISGTTNEQFF
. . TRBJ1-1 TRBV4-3 TGCGCCAGCAGCCAAAATATTGGAGGGACTGAAGCTTTCTTT CASSQNIGGTEAFF
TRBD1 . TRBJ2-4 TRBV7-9 TGTGCCAGCAGCTTACGAGGGACAGAAAACATTCAGTACTTC CASSLRGTENIQYF
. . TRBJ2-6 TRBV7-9 TGTGCCAGCAGCTTCTTTGGGGCCAACGTCCTGACTTTC CASSFFGANVLTF
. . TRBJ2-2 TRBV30 TGTGCCTGGAGTGTAGCGGACACCGGGGAGCTGTTTTTT CAWSVADTGELFF
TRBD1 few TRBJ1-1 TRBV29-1 TGCAGCGTATTAGGAGGACAGGGGAACACTGAAGCTTTCTTT CSVLGGQGNTEAFF
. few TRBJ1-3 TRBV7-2 TGTGCCAGCAGCTTTAGTGACAGAAACACCATATATTTT CASSFSDRNTIYF
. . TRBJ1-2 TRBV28 TGTGCCAGCAGTCCAGTGGGCGCATCCAACTTCTATGGCTACACCTTC CASSPVGASNFYGYTF
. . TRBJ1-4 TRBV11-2 TGTGCCAGCAGCTTAATGGGGCCCAGTGAAAAACTGTTTTTT CASSLMGPSEKLFF
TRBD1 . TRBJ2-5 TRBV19 TGTGCCAGTAGTATTACAGGGGCGGCAGAGACCCAGTACTTC CASSITGAAETQYF
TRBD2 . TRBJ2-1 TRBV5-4 TGTGCCAGCAGCTTACCGGGACTAGCGGGGCATGAGCAGTTCTTC CASSLPGLAGHEQFF
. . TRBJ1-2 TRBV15 TGTGCCACCAGCAGAGATCTCGCAGGTTATGGCTACACCTTC CATSRDLAGYGYTF
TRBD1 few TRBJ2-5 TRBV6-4 TGTGCCAGCAGCCCCGGACAGGGGGTGGAGACCCAGTACTTC CASSPGQGVETQYF
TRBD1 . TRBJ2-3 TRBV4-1 TGCGCCAGCAGCCAAGGACAGGGGAGATCAGATACGCAGTATTTT CASSQGQGRSDTQYF
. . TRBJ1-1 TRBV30 TGTGCCTGGGGCCTGCAGGGGAACACTGAAGCTTTCTTT CAWGLQGNTEAFF
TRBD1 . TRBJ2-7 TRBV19 TGTGCCAGTAGCCGGACAGGGGGATCCTACGAGCAGTACTTC CASSRTGGSYEQYF
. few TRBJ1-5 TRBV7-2 TGTGCCAGCAGCTTGGAGGTCTCCCTTACCAATCAGCCCCAGCATTTT CASSLEVSLTNQPQHF
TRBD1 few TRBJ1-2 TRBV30 TGTGCCTGGAGACAATCCCAGGACAGGGTAGGGGGCTACACCTTC CAWRQSQDRVGGYTF
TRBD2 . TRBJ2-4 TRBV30 TGTGCCTGGAGTGCCACTAGCGGGGGGGCTATACTGTACTTC CAWSATSGGAILYF
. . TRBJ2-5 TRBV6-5 TGTGCCAGCAGAGAGGACAGCCTGGGGGCCCAGTACTTC CASREDSLGAQYF
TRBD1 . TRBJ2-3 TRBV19 TGTGCCAGTAGTAAGGGACAGACCACAGATACGCAGTATTTT CASSKGQTTDTQYF
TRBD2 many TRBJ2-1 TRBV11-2 TGTGCCAGCAGCTTTCCAGCTAGCGGGAGGGCTAATGAGCAGTTCTTC CASSFPASGRANEQFF
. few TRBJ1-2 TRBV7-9 TGTGCCAGCAGCTTAGCAGACAGAGACTTC CASSLADRDF
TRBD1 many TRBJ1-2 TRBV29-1 TGCAGCGTAGACCGAGGACAGGAACGATCTGGCTACACCTTC CSVDRGQERSGYTF
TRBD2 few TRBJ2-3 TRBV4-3 TGCGCCAGCAGCCCGAGGACTAGCGGGAGAACAGATACGCAGTATTTT CASSPRTSGRTDTQYF
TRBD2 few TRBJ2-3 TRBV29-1 TGCAGCGTTGAAGATCGACTAGCGGCGAGCACAGATACGCAGTATTTT CSVEDRLAASTDTQYF
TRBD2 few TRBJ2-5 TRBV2 TGTGCCAGCAGGCCTAGCGGGAGTGGGGAGACCCAGTACTTC CASRPSGSGETQYF
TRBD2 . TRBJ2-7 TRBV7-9 TGTGCCAGCAGCATGCTAGCGGGAGGGCCAGGTGACGAGCAGTACTTC CASSMLAGGPGDEQYF
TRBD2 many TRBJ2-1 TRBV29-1 TGCAGCGGTGGGACTAGCGGTTCCTACAATGAGCAGTTCTTC CSGGTSGSYNEQFF
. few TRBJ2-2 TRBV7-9 TGTGCCAGCAGCTTAGGGGGCCCAACCGGGGAGCTGTTTTTT CASSLGGPTGELFF
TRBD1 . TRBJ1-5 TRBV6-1 TGTGCCAGCAAGACAGGGAATCAGCCCCAGCATTTT CASKTGNQPQHF
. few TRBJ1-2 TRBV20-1 TGCAGCGTTAATGGGGGGGCTGGCTACACCTTC CSVNGGAGYTF
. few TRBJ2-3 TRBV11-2 TGTGCCAGCAAAAAAAGCGGATTCACAGATACGCAGTATTTT CASKKSGFTDTQYF